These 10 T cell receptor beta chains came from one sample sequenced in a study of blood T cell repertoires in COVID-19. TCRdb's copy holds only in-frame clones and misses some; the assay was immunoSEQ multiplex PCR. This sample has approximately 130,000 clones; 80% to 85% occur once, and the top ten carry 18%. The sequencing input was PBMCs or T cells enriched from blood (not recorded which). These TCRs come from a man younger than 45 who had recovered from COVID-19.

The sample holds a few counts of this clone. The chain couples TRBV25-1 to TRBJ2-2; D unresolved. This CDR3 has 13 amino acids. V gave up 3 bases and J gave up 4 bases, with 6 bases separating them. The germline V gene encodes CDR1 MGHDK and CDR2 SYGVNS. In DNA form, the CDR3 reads TGTGCCAGCAGTGAGCGTTCCACCGGGGAGCTGTTTTTT. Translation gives CASSERSTGELFF.

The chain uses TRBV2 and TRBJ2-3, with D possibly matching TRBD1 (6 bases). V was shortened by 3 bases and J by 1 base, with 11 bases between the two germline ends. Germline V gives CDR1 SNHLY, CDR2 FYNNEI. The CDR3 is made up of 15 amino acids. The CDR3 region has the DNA TGTGCCAGCAGTGAGGGGGCAGGGGGCACAGATACGCAGTATTTT. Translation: CASSEGAGGTDTQYF.

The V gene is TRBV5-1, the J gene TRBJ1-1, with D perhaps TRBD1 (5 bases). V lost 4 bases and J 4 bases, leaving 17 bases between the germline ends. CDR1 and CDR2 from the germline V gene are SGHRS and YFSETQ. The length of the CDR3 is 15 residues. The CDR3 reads CASSDPFGGATEAFF. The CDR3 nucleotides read TGCGCCAGCAGCGACCCTTTCGGAGGGGCCACTGAAGCTTTCTTT.

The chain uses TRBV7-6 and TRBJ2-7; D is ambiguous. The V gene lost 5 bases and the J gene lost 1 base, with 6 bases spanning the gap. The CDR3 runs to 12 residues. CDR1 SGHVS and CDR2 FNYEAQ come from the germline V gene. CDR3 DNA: TGTGCCAGCAGCCCCGGGTCCTACGAGCAGTACGTC. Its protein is CASSPGSYEQYV.

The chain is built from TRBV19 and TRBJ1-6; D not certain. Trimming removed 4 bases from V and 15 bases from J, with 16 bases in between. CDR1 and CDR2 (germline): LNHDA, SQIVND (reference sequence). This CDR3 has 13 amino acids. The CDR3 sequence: CASSTPDFVVLHF. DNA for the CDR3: TGTGCCAGTAGTACCCCTGACTTCGTGGTCCTCCACTTT.

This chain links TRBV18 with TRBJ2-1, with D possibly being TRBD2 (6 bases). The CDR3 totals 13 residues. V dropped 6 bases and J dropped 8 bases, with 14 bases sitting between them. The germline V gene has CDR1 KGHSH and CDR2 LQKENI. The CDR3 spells CASSPTLADEQFF. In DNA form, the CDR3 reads TGTGCCAGCTCCCCTACCTTAGCGGATGAGCAGTTCTTC.

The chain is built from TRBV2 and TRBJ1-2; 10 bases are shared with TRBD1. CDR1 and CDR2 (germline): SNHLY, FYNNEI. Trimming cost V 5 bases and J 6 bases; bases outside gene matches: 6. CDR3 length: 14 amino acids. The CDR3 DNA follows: TGTGCCAGCAGTCGCCCGGGACAGGGGAATGGCTACACCTTC. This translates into CASSRPGQGNGYTF.

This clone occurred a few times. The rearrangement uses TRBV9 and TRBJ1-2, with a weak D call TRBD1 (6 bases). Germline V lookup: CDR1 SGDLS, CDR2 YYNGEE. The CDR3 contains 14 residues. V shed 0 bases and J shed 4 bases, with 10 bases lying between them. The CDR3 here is CASSVDRVGYGYTF. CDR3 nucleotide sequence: TGTGCCAGCAGCGTAGACAGGGTCGGCTATGGCTACACCTTC.

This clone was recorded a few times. The CDR3 DNA reads TGTGCCAGCACACGGGAGGGCCGTAACGAGCAGTACTTC. It specifies CASTREGRNEQYF. This rearrangement joins TRBV2 to TRBJ2-7, with 8 bases identical to TRBD2. The junction had 7 bases not matched to a gene; V was cut back by 7 bases and J by 5 bases. Germline V gene lookup returns CDR1 SNHLY and CDR2 FYNNEI. CDR3 length: 13 residues.

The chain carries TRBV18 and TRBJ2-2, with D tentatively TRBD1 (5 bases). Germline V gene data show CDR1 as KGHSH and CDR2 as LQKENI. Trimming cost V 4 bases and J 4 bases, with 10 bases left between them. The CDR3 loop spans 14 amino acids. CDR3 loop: CASSQVGATGELFF. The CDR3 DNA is TGTGCCAGCTCACAGGTTGGGGCCACCGGGGAGCTGTTTTTT.